This T cell receptor beta chain appears in the sequencing data of a study of PD-1 blockade in classical Hodgkin lymphoma. The assay was immunoSEQ multiplex PCR, and TCRdb's table has in-frame clones only and misses some. The profile covers tens of thousands of clones, with 70% to 80% appearing a single time and 3% to 3.5% taken by the ten largest. All patients relapsed after autologous stem cell transplantation, and brentuximab vedotin exposure varied. V lost 3 bases and J lost 12; bases outside the gene matches: 10. The CDR3 length is 13 residues. Germline CDR1 reads SGDLS; CDR2 reads YYNGEE. Findings and caveats of the study: TCR diversity at baseline was reported to be reduced in newly diagnosed patients relative to healthy donors.

As for this clone: No antigen is known for it.

The clonotype comes from a human donor with classical Hodgkin lymphoma. The specimen comprised peripheral blood mononuclear cells (PBMCs), sampled at baseline. The chain uses TRBV9 and TRBJ2-7, with 9 bases matching TRBD1. The CDR3 here is CASSATGDRDAYF. DNA for the CDR3: TGTGCCAGCAGCGCCACTGGGGACAGGGATGCGTACTTC.